The rows below give T cell receptor beta chains drawn from one sample of a study of breast tumors, draining lymph nodes, adjacent tissues. TCRdb analysed the multiplex PCR reads with MiXCR anew, one entry per CDR3 protein. The sample lists around 25,000 distinct CDR3 sequences; around 23% were seen once. Sequencing was performed on breast tumor tissue. The receptors come from a female donor with breast cancer. Some clones in this sample may be carry-over from other donors' samples. CDR3s include the opening cysteine and the closing phenylalanine or tryptophan. Fields, in order: V gene, D gene, clone size, CDR3 length, J gene, CDR3 DNA, CDR3 protein. A D gene is named only where the DNA matches it firmly. Clone sizes are shown as once, few or many counts, or a class when the clone is expanded.

v_gene: TRBV29-1; d_gene: .; abundance: many; len: 11; j_gene: TRBJ2-1; CDR3nt: TGCAGTGGGAGCTCCTACAATGAGCAGTTCTTC; CDR3aa: CSGSSYNEQFF
v_gene: TRBV6-1; d_gene: TRBD1; abundance: many; len: 13; j_gene: TRBJ2-7; CDR3nt: TGTGCCACCGGACAGGGAGTCGTCTACGAGCAGTACTTC; CDR3aa: CATGQGVVYEQYF
v_gene: TRBV9; d_gene: .; abundance: many; len: 14; j_gene: TRBJ2-7; CDR3nt: TGTGCCAGCAGCGTGGACGGGACTCTCGACGAGCAGTACTTC; CDR3aa: CASSVDGTLDEQYF
v_gene: TRBV20-1; d_gene: TRBD2; abundance: many; len: 14; j_gene: TRBJ2-3; CDR3nt: TGCAGTGCCCGAGGACTAGCGGGAGTGGATACGCAGTATTTT; CDR3aa: CSARGLAGVDTQYF
v_gene: TRBV10-2; d_gene: .; abundance: many; len: 12; j_gene: TRBJ2-1; CDR3nt: TGCGCCAGCAGAGGGGATTACAATGAGCAGTTCTTC; CDR3aa: CASRGDYNEQFF
v_gene: TRBV3-1; d_gene: .; abundance: medium-sized; len: 15; j_gene: TRBJ1-6; CDR3nt: TGTGCCAGCAGCCAAAAGGGTGGGGATAATTCACCCCTCCACTTT; CDR3aa: CASSQKGGDNSPLHF
v_gene: TRBV20-1; d_gene: TRBD2; abundance: many; len: 15; j_gene: TRBJ2-1; CDR3nt: TGCAGTGCTAATTTCGTCGCGGGAGGGGATTTCGAGCAGTTCTTC; CDR3aa: CSANFVAGGDFEQFF
v_gene: TRBV10-3; d_gene: .; abundance: many; len: 17; j_gene: TRBJ2-3; CDR3nt: TGTGCCATCAGTGAGTCCAAGGGGCGCCCCTCGGGAGATACGCAGTATTTT; CDR3aa: CAISESKGRPSGDTQYF
v_gene: TRBV24-1; d_gene: TRBD1; abundance: many; len: 17; j_gene: TRBJ1-3; CDR3nt: TGTGCCACCGGGTGGGAACAGGGGCAGAGCTCTGGAAACACCATATATTTT; CDR3aa: CATGWEQGQSSGNTIYF
v_gene: TRBV9; d_gene: .; abundance: many; len: 14; j_gene: TRBJ2-3; CDR3nt: TGTGCCAGCAGCTCTCGGTCCTTCACAGATACGCAGTATTTT; CDR3aa: CASSSRSFTDTQYF
v_gene: TRBV10-1; d_gene: TRBD2; abundance: many; len: 15; j_gene: TRBJ2-3; CDR3nt: TGCGCCACCAAGAGAAATAGCGGGAGCGCAGATACGCAGTATTTT; CDR3aa: CATKRNSGSADTQYF
v_gene: TRBV4-2; d_gene: .; abundance: many; len: 13; j_gene: TRBJ2-1; CDR3nt: TGTGCCAGCAGCCAAGTCGGGCGGGATGAGCAGTTCTTC; CDR3aa: CASSQVGRDEQFF
v_gene: TRBV19; d_gene: .; abundance: many; len: 11; j_gene: TRBJ2-1; CDR3nt: TGTGCCACCTCCCCTGGAGGGGGTCGGTTCTTC; CDR3aa: CATSPGGGRFF
v_gene: TRBV6-2/TRBV6-3; d_gene: .; abundance: many; len: 14; j_gene: TRBJ1-5; CDR3nt: TGTGCCAGCAGTTACCCACAGCTGAATCAGCCCCAGCATTTT; CDR3aa: CASSYPQLNQPQHF
v_gene: TRBV28; d_gene: .; abundance: few; len: 15; j_gene: TRBJ2-4; CDR3nt: TGTGCCAGCAGTTCACAAACCGGGACGAGGGACATTCAGTACTTC; CDR3aa: CASSSQTGTRDIQYF
v_gene: TRBV28; d_gene: .; abundance: many; len: 12; j_gene: TRBJ2-5; CDR3nt: TGTGCCAGCAGTTTAAGGAAAGAGACCCAGTACTTC; CDR3aa: CASSLRKETQYF
v_gene: TRBV6-4; d_gene: .; abundance: many; len: 16; j_gene: TRBJ2-2; CDR3nt: TGTGCCAGCAGTGACGCCCCCGAACCGAACACCGGGGAGCTGTTTTTT; CDR3aa: CASSDAPEPNTGELFF
v_gene: TRBV10-3; d_gene: .; abundance: many; len: 15; j_gene: TRBJ1-4; CDR3nt: TGTGCCATCAGTGATCGGGGGGCCCTTAATGAAAAACTGTTTTTT; CDR3aa: CAISDRGALNEKLFF